Shown below are 27 T cell receptor beta chains from a single sample sequenced in a study of shared clonotypes between healthy human individuals. Using immunoSEQ multiplex PCR, the repertoire was profiled, and TCRdb retains in-frame clones only, with some absent. The top ten clones hold less than 1.5% of a sample with roughly 1 million clones, around 74% of them seen once. Source material: memory CD4+ T cells sorted from blood. Indicated subset: CD45RA-negative fraction. These receptors were collected from a man aged 18 to 29 in good health.

The chain employs TRBV5-6 and TRBJ1-6, with D unresolved. V lost 4 bases and J lost 9, with 14 bases in between. The germline CDR1 and CDR2 sequences are SGHDT and YYEEEE. This CDR3 region has 14 residues. The CDR3 sequence is CASSRGTWASPLHF. CDR3 DNA sequence: TGTGCCAGCAGCAGAGGAACATGGGCTTCACCCCTCCACTTT.

V usage is TRBV4-1 and J usage is TRBJ2-3; possibly TRBD2 for D (6 bases). Germline values: CDR1 MGHRA, CDR2 YSYEKL. V lost 1 base to trimming and J lost 2 bases, with 19 bases between them. The CDR3 length is 18 residues. Here the CDR3 reads CASSQVVGGRNNTDTQYF. The CDR3 DNA follows: TGCGCCAGCAGCCAAGTTGTGGGTGGGAGGAATAACACAGATACGCAGTATTTT.

The CDR3 DNA sequence: TGTGCCAGCTCACGGGACAGGGGCAATCAGCCCCAGCATTTT. This codes for CASSRDRGNQPQHF. The J gene is TRBJ1-5, the V gene TRBV18; 9 bases fit TRBD1. Germline V lookup: CDR1 KGHSH, CDR2 LQKENI. V lost 4 bases, J lost 2 bases, and 0 bases stayed unmatched. The CDR3 consists of 14 residues.

The rearrangement links TRBV28 to TRBJ2-6, with D unresolved. The CDR3 consists of 13 residues. The germline gives CDR1 MDHEN, CDR2 SYDVKM. The V end lost 6 bases, the J end lost 3 bases, and 6 bases lay between the germline ends. CDR3 in DNA: TGTGCCAGCAGGCCATTTGGGGCCAACGTCCTGACTTTC. This encodes CASRPFGANVLTF. Combining the CDR3 with reference TRBV28 and TRBJ2-6 gives the whole variable domain DVKVTQSSRYLVKRTGEKVFLECVQDMDHENMFWYRQDPGLGLRLIYFSYDVKMKEKGDIPEGYSVSREKKERFSLILESASTNQTSMYLCASRPFGANVLTFGAGSRLTVL.

The chain uses TRBV5-1 and TRBJ2-2; either TRBD1 or TRBD2 may fit D (5 bases each). The CDR3 is made up of 16 amino acids. Germline CDR1 SGHRS, CDR2 YFSETQ. With 5 bases removed from V and 0 bases from J, the gap between germline ends came to 14 bases. The CDR3 protein is CASRPGTLANTGELFF. The CDR3 DNA reads TGCGCCAGCAGGCCCGGGACCCTCGCGAACACCGGGGAGCTGTTTTTT. Full variable domain (outside the CDR3, taken from reference TRBV5-1 and TRBJ2-2): KAGVTQTPRYLIKTRGQQVTLSCSPISGHRSVSWYQQTPGQGLQFLFEYFSETQRNKGNFPGRFSGRQFSNSRSEMNVSTLELGDSALYLCASRPGTLANTGELFFGEGSRLTVL.

The chain recombines TRBV25-1 with TRBJ2-5; TRBD1 or TRBD2 may be the D gene (6 bases each). This CDR3 region has 14 residues. V was trimmed by 5 bases and J by 6 bases, leaving 16 bases between them. Germline values: CDR1 MGHDK, CDR2 SYGVNS. CDR3 sequence: CASSWGAGVQTQYF. CDR3 nucleotide sequence: TGTGCCAGCAGTTGGGGGGCCGGGGTTCAGACCCAGTACTTC.

The chain is built from TRBV11-3 and TRBJ1-1; weak D call: TRBD1 (5 bases). Germline V gene sequence: CDR1 SGHNT, CDR2 YENEEA. The CDR3 is made up of 13 amino acids. Trimming removed 1 base from V and 5 bases from J, with 8 bases in between. The CDR3 loop is CASSLAAGTEAFF. The DNA for the CDR3 is TGTGCCAGCAGCTTAGCGGCAGGGACTGAAGCTTTCTTT.

The table lists this clone with a few counts. This chain links TRBV5-6 with TRBJ2-7; D tentatively reads TRBD1 or TRBD2 (5 bases each). V lost 3 bases, J lost 2 bases, and 15 bases lay in between. Germline V gene data show CDR1 as SGHDT and CDR2 as YYEEEE. The CDR3 length is 15 residues. The CDR3 spells CASSSLGTVAYEQYF. CDR3 coding DNA: TGTGCCAGCAGCTCCCTCGGGACGGTGGCCTACGAGCAGTACTTC.

The rearrangement joins TRBV27 to TRBJ1-1; D gene uncertain. Germline V gene lookup returns CDR1 MNHEY and CDR2 SMNVEV (reference sequence). The CDR3 sequence is 15 residues long. V dropped 5 bases and J dropped 0 bases, with 13 bases sitting between them. The CDR3 bases are TGTGCCAGCAGTCCCCAGGAGGGAATGAACACTGAAGCTTTCTTT. Its translation is CASSPQEGMNTEAFF.

This clone was counted between two and nine times. This chain links TRBV29-1 with TRBJ2-3, with D possibly called TRBD1 or TRBD2 (6 bases each). The CDR3 has 14 amino acids. Trimming removed 6 bases at V and 2 bases at J, with 15 bases between. Per the germline V gene, CDR1 is SQVTM and CDR2 is ANQGSEA. The CDR3 bases are TGCAGCGTGAAATTAGGGGGGCACACAGATACGCAGTATTTT. This encodes CSVKLGGHTDTQYF.

The chain links TRBV29-1 to TRBJ2-2; the D is unclear. The CDR3 length is 11 residues. V dropped 5 bases and J dropped 2 bases, with 3 bases sitting between them. Germline values: CDR1 SQVTM, CDR2 ANQGSEA. The CDR3 loop reads CSVYNTGELFF. The CDR3 nucleotides read TGCAGCGTTTATAACACCGGGGAGCTGTTTTTT.

The rearrangement links TRBV28 to TRBJ2-6; 7 positions match TRBD1. CDR3 size: 20 residues. Looked up from germline, CDR1 is MDHEN and CDR2 is SYDVKM. The V and J ends lost 5 bases and 2 bases, in that order; junction bases with no gene match: 18. CDR3 amino acids: CASSRIGGPYSFTGANVLTF. Written as DNA, the CDR3 is TGTGCCAGCAGTAGAATAGGGGGCCCTTACTCATTTACTGGGGCCAACGTCCTGACTTTC.

This clone was counted a single time. The chain combines TRBV27 with TRBJ1-6; 8 bases map to TRBD1. The V and J ends lost 4 bases and 5 bases, in that order; junction bases with no gene match: 7. The CDR3 loop spans 16 amino acids. The germline CDR1 and CDR2 sequences are MNHEY and SMNVEV (reference sequence). The CDR3 region is CASSYDRGRDNSPLHF. The CDR3 DNA sequence: TGTGCCAGCAGTTACGACAGGGGTCGGGATAATTCACCCCTCCACTTT.

This chain links TRBV30 with TRBJ2-7; tentatively, D is TRBD1 (5 bases). Trimming took 2 bases from V and 2 from J, leaving 16 bases between them. Germline CDR1 GTSNPN, CDR2 SVGIG (reference sequence). This CDR3 is 15 amino acids long. Here the CDR3 reads CAWSFVPTVTYEQYF. The DNA of the CDR3 is TGTGCCTGGAGTTTCGTCCCGACAGTTACCTACGAGCAGTACTTC.

This clone appeared once. The chain recombines TRBV18 with TRBJ1-1, with 7 bases matching TRBD1. This CDR3 has 16 amino acids. The germline gives CDR1 KGHSH, CDR2 LQKENI. With V trimmed by 0 bases and J by 1 base, 5 bases remained unmatched. The CDR3 here is CASSPPGRGRNTEAFF. The DNA of the CDR3 is TGTGCCAGCTCACCACCGGGGAGGGGGCGGAACACTGAAGCTTTCTTT.

This clone has only one observation. The chain uses TRBV6-1 and TRBJ2-7; TRBD1 matches 8 bases. The CDR3 covers 15 residues. Germline V CDR1 and CDR2: MNHNS, SASEGT. The trim removed 1 base at V and 5 bases at J, leaving 7 bases unmatched. The CDR3 loop reads CASSEGSRGQNEQYF. The DNA for the CDR3 is TGTGCCAGCAGTGAAGGTTCCAGGGGGCAAAACGAGCAGTACTTC.

The CDR3 reads CASSVDRGDTQYF. As DNA, the CDR3 is TGTGCCAGCAGTGTGGACAGGGGTGATACGCAGTATTTT. The chain has TRBV6-5 and TRBJ2-3; 9 bases line up with TRBD1. Per the germline V gene, CDR1 is MNHEY and CDR2 is SVGAGI. The CDR3 length is 13 residues. J gave up 6 bases and V 5 bases, and 3 bases lay outside the gene matches.

The chain uses TRBV6-8 and TRBJ2-7, with 12 bases that match TRBD1. V shed 0 bases, J shed 6 bases, and the junction held 3 bases outside the gene matches. The CDR3 extends over 15 amino acids. CDR1 is MNHGY and CDR2 is SAAAGT in the germline V gene. The CDR3 nucleotides read TGTGCCAGCAGTTACTCCGGGACAGGGGGCAGCGAGCAGTACTTC. This gives the protein CASSYSGTGGSEQYF.

In nucleotides, the CDR3 is TGTGCCAGCTCCGGACTAGCGGGAATCGAGCAGTACTTC. Its protein is CASSGLAGIEQYF. V gene TRBV18 combines with J gene TRBJ2-7; 12 bases map to TRBD2. The CDR3 spans 13 residues. V lost 6 bases and J lost 6; bases outside the gene matches: 3. CDR1 and CDR2 (germline): KGHSH, LQKENI.

This clone came up many times. Within the sample, other DNA sequences also encode this same CDR3. The genes are TRBV5-1 and TRBJ1-2; a possible D gene is TRBD1 (6 bases). Trimming left V 1 base short and J 0 bases short, with 10 bases between. Germline V lookup: CDR1 SGHRS, CDR2 YFSETQ. This CDR3 spans 15 amino acids. CDR3 in DNA: TGCGCCAGCAGCTTGACCGGACAGTCTAACTATGGCTACACCTTC. Translation gives CASSLTGQSNYGYTF.

J is TRBJ2-3 and V is TRBV7-2; D is perhaps TRBD2 (6 bases). Trimming shortened V by 5 bases and J by 4 bases, and 19 bases separated the two germline ends. Germline V gene sequence: CDR1 SGHTA, CDR2 FQGNSA. CDR3 length equals 16 residues. The CDR3 loop is CASSPPGLEGADTQYF. The DNA of the CDR3 is TGTGCCAGCAGCCCCCCGGGACTCGAGGGCGCAGATACGCAGTATTTT. Together with reference TRBV7-2 and TRBJ2-3, the CDR3 gives the full variable domain: GAGVSQSPSNKVTEKGKDVELRCDPISGHTALYWYRQSLGQGLEFLIYFQGNSAPDKSGLPSDRFSAERTGGSVSTLTIQRTQQEDSAVYLCASSPPGLEGADTQYFGPGTRLTVL.

The chain is built from TRBV5-1 and TRBJ2-7, with 9 bases lining up with TRBD1. Trimming removed 0 bases from V and 0 bases from J; junction bases left unmatched: 4. The CDR3 is 16 amino acids. Germline V gene sequence: CDR1 SGHRS, CDR2 YFSETQ. CDR3: CASSLGSTGGSYEQYF. CDR3 coding DNA: TGCGCCAGCAGCTTGGGTTCGACAGGGGGCTCCTACGAGCAGTACTTC.

J is TRBJ2-1 and V is TRBV11-2, with 9 bases lining up with TRBD2. This CDR3 comprises 15 residues. Trimming cost V 8 bases and J 7 bases; bases outside gene matches: 12. Germline loops: CDR1 SGHAT, CDR2 FQNNGV. Here the CDR3 reads CASLSRRGGPNEQFF. DNA of the CDR3: TGTGCCAGCCTTTCGAGGCGGGGGGGGCCTAATGAGCAGTTCTTC.

The chain uses TRBV5-1 and TRBJ2-2; D tentatively fits TRBD1 or TRBD2 (6 bases each). The length of the CDR3 is 16 residues. Germline V gene lookup returns CDR1 SGHRS and CDR2 YFSETQ. V lost 4 bases, J lost 2 bases, and 15 bases lay in between. CDR3: CASSLIPGANTGELFF. The CDR3 DNA is TGCGCCAGCAGCCTGATACCGGGGGCAAACACCGGGGAGCTGTTTTTT. Combining the CDR3 with reference TRBV5-1 and TRBJ2-2 gives the whole variable domain KAGVTQTPRYLIKTRGQQVTLSCSPISGHRSVSWYQQTPGQGLQFLFEYFSETQRNKGNFPGRFSGRQFSNSRSEMNVSTLELGDSALYLCASSLIPGANTGELFFGEGSRLTVL.

This sequence joins TRBV6-5 and TRBJ1-3, with a weak D call TRBD1 (5 bases). Germline V gene data show CDR1 as MNHEY and CDR2 as SVGAGI. This CDR3 comprises 15 residues. Trimming cost V 4 bases and J 0 bases, with 10 bases left between them. DNA of the CDR3: TGTGCCAGCAGTTCTGGGCAGGGCTCTGGAAACACCATATATTTT. Translating gives CASSSGQGSGNTIYF.

This clone was observed a few times. This chain uses TRBV2 with TRBJ1-2; D gene unclear. Germline CDR1 reads SNHLY; CDR2 reads FYNNEI. The CDR3 spans 14 residues. V lost 0 bases and J lost 3, with 8 bases in between. The CDR3 here is CASSEAFQDYGYTF. In DNA, the CDR3 is TGTGCCAGCAGTGAAGCTTTCCAGGACTATGGCTACACCTTC. Together with reference TRBV2 and TRBJ1-2, the CDR3 gives the full variable domain: EPEVTQTPSHQVTQMGQEVILRCVPISNHLYFYWYRQILGQKVEFLVSFYNNEISEKSEIFDDQFSVERPDGSNFTLKIRSTKLEDSAMYFCASSEAFQDYGYTFGSGTRLTVV.

The DNA of the CDR3 is TGTGCCAGCAGCCTCGGGACAGGCAGCGAGCAGTACTTC. Residues: CASSLGTGSEQYF. This chain joins TRBV5-4 and TRBJ2-7; the match to TRBD1 covers 8 bases. The V gene's germline CDR1 is SGHNT and CDR2 YYREEE (reference sequence). Losses at the gene ends were 4 bases for V and 6 bases for J; bases not matched to a gene: 6. The CDR3 contains 13 residues.